The 32 T cell receptor beta chains given below trace back to one sample, sequenced in a study of blood T cells in healthy people across ages. Primed by a sample-barcoded 5' primer and a J-beta primer mix, a second PCR proceeded for 7 to 11 cycles. A single record per CDR3 protein comes from TCRdb applying MiXCR to the 5' RACE reads. Here the sample spans hundreds of thousands of distinct CDR3 sequences, about 56% being singletons. Sequencing used blood. Receptors were obtained from a man in his forties or fifties in good health.

This clonotype has a count of ten or more. The chain has TRBV28 and TRBJ2-3, with D unclear. V gave up 4 bases and J gave up 0 bases, with 2 bases separating them. The CDR3 has 12 residues. Germline assignment: CDR1 MDHEN and CDR2 SYDVKM. The CDR3 loop is CASSWSTDTQYF. CDR3 nucleotide sequence: TGTGCCAGCAGTTGGAGCACAGATACGCAGTATTTT.

This clonotype was observed a few times. The chain combines TRBV6-1 with TRBJ2-6; weak D call: TRBD1 (6 bases). V was trimmed by 5 bases and J by 2 bases, leaving 19 bases between them. This CDR3 has 18 residues. Germline-derived CDR1 and CDR2 are MNHNS and SASEGT. In DNA form, the CDR3 reads TGTGCCAGCAGTCGTCAGGGGAACACGGGCACTGGGGCCAACGTCCTGACTTTC. This gives the protein CASSRQGNTGTGANVLTF.

This chain joins TRBV28 and TRBJ2-5; TRBD1 matches at 9 bases. The length of the CDR3 is 15 residues. The junction had 17 bases not matched to a gene; V was cut back by 8 bases and J by 10 bases. Germline CDR1 and CDR2: MDHEN and SYDVKM. The CDR3 reads CASDSPGQGHFGQYF. The CDR3 DNA reads as TGTGCCAGCGACTCCCCCGGACAGGGGCATTTTGGCCAGTACTTC. The whole variable domain, remainder taken from reference TRBV28 and TRBJ2-5, is DVKVTQSSRYLVKRTGEKVFLECVQDMDHENMFWYRQDPGLGLRLIYFSYDVKMKEKGDIPEGYSVSREKKERFSLILESASTNQTSMYLCASDSPGQGHFGQYFGPGTRLLVL.

The chain is built from TRBV5-1 and TRBJ2-1, with TRBD1 matching 8 bases. The V gene end was trimmed by 4 bases and the J gene end by 9 bases; junction bases not matched to a gene: 9. Per germline, CDR1 SGHRS and CDR2 YFSETQ. The CDR3 is made up of 14 amino acids. Here the CDR3 reads CASSVGTGQGEQFF. The DNA for the CDR3 is TGCGCCAGCAGCGTGGGGACAGGACAGGGTGAGCAGTTCTTC.

The chain employs TRBV15 and TRBJ2-7, with TRBD2 as a possible D gene (6 bases). The J call may be faulty, since TRBJ2-5 better matches the DNA end. Per the germline V gene, CDR1 is LNHNV and CDR2 is YYDKDF (reference sequence). This CDR3 is built from 14 residues. The CDR3 reads CATSTPGEAWTQYF. In nucleotides, the CDR3 is TGTGCCACCAGCACCCCGGGGGAGGCATGGACCCAGTACTTC.

The CDR3 spells CSARMGQGGTQYF. CDR3 sequence (DNA): TGCAGTGCTAGAATGGGACAGGGGGGGACCCAGTACTTC. The chain combines TRBV20-1 with TRBJ2-7; 11 bases are shared with TRBD1. The J call is in doubt because the DNA end fits TRBJ2-5 better. The germline gives CDR1 DFQATT, CDR2 SNEGSKA (reference sequence). This CDR3 contains 13 residues.

This chain links TRBV6-6 with TRBJ2-7; 7 nucleotides line up with TRBD2. Germline CDR1 reads MNHNY; CDR2 reads SVGAGI (reference sequence). Trimming took 6 bases from V and 3 from J; bases not matched to a gene: 5. The CDR3 loop spans 13 amino acids. The CDR3 coding sequence is TGTGCCAGCAGCCGGAGCGGGAACTACGAGCAGTACTTC. Translated: CASSRSGNYEQYF.

This clonotype has just a few counts. The CDR3 bases are TGCGCCAGCAGCCAAGTCCCGGGGAACTATGGCTACACCTTC. Its protein is CASSQVPGNYGYTF. V gene TRBV4-3 combines with J gene TRBJ1-2; D gene unclear. The CDR3 has 14 amino acids. V shed 1 base and J shed 2 bases, with 8 bases lying between them. Germline-derived CDR1 and CDR2 are LGHNA and YSLEER.

The rearrangement joins TRBV20-1 to TRBJ2-5; TRBD1 matches at 8 bases. The J call may be faulty, since TRBJ2-7 better matches the DNA end. CDR1 and CDR2 from the germline V gene are DFQATT and SNEGSKA (reference sequence). The CDR3 sequence is 14 residues long. The CDR3 DNA is TGCAGTGCTCCGGGACAGGAGAGGTTATACGAGCAGTACTTC. This sequence encodes CSAPGQERLYEQYF.

J is TRBJ2-1 and V is TRBV27; no reliable D call. The V end lost 8 bases, the J end lost 12 bases, and 17 bases lay between the germline ends. Germline assignment: CDR1 MNHEY and CDR2 SMNVEV (reference sequence). The CDR3 has 12 residues. The CDR3 bases are TGTGCCAGCGAGAGCCGGGCGCGAGGGCAGTTCTTC. Translated: CASESRARGQFF.

This clonotype has just one count. The chain combines TRBV28 with TRBJ2-5; TRBD2 agrees at 7 bases. Germline CDR1 MDHEN, CDR2 SYDVKM. The CDR3 is made up of 17 amino acids. Losses at the gene ends were 10 bases for V and 3 bases for J; bases not matched to a gene: 20. The CDR3 DNA reads TGTGCCACCACGGGTACGATGAGGCTAGCGGAAAAAGAGACCCAGTACTTC. Its protein product is CATTGTMRLAEKETQYF.

In this sample, this clonotype turned up a few times. The chain is built from TRBV10-3 and TRBJ2-5, with D unresolved. Per the germline V gene, CDR1 is ENHRY and CDR2 is SYGVKD. The CDR3 length is 17 residues. Trimming stripped 0 bases from V and 2 bases from J, with 16 bases between. For the CDR3, the DNA is TGTGCCATCAGTGAGTCACGACAAGTACCTGTGCAAGAGACCCAGTACTTC. It translates to CAISESRQVPVQETQYF.

This chain uses TRBV7-9 with TRBJ2-4; 9 nucleotides line up with TRBD1. The assigned J gene may be wrong: the sequence end matches TRBJ2-7 better. CDR1 is SEHNR and CDR2 is FQNEAQ in the germline V gene (reference sequence). The CDR3 is 17 amino acids. CDR3 coding DNA: TGTGCCAGCAGCTTAGTTCTGTGGGACAGGGATACCTACGAGCAGTACTTC. This sequence encodes CASSLVLWDRDTYEQYF.

The V gene is TRBV5-1, the J gene TRBJ1-1; D unclear. The CDR3 is 13 residues long. The V end was cut by 2 bases, the J end by 1 base, with 6 bases between. CDR1 SGHRS and CDR2 YFSETQ come from the germline V gene. The CDR3 region has the DNA TGCGCCAGCAGCTTTGCAAGGAACACTGAAGCTTTCTTT. It yields the protein CASSFARNTEAFF.

This clonotype was seen many times. The chain joins TRBV20-1 to TRBJ2-5; D is unclear. Per the germline V gene, CDR1 is DFQATT and CDR2 is SNEGSKA (reference sequence). There are 12 residues in the CDR3. The CDR3 loop is CSERTVGETQYF. The CDR3 nucleotides read TGCAGCGAGAGGACGGTGGGAGAGACCCAGTACTTC.

This clonotype was detected a few times. This chain connects TRBV7-2 to TRBJ2-7; 8 nucleotides match TRBD2. J was trimmed by 2 bases and V by 5 bases; bases with no gene match: 5. Germline V lookup: CDR1 SGHTA, CDR2 FQGNSA. The length of the CDR3 is 14 residues. In DNA, the CDR3 is TGTGCCAGCAGCCGAGGTAGCGGGACCTACGAGCAGTACTTC. It codes for CASSRGSGTYEQYF.

As concerns this clonotype: The junction shows a germline mismatch at one end, possibly a read error. The rearrangement links TRBV12-3 or TRBV12-4 to TRBJ1-2; no firm D call. This CDR3 has 14 residues. Here the CDR3 DNA reads TGTGCCAGCAGTTTCGGTATAGCCAACTATGGCCACACCTTC. Amino acid sequence: CASSFGIANYGHTF.

This clonotype was found a few times. V and J are TRBV20-1 and TRBJ2-5; no clear D gene. The V end was cut by 3 bases, the J end by 2 bases, with 4 bases between. Per germline, CDR1 DFQATT and CDR2 SNEGSKA (reference sequence). The CDR3 is made up of 11 amino acids. The CDR3 is CSASRQETQYF. CDR3 sequence (DNA): TGCAGTGCTAGCCGGCAAGAGACCCAGTACTTC.

The chain recombines TRBV7-3 with TRBJ1-6; D is unresolved. The germline CDR1 and CDR2 sequences are SGHTA and FQGTGA. The CDR3 has 15 residues. Trimming shortened V by 2 bases and J by 8 bases, and 13 bases separated the two germline ends. The CDR3 here is CASSLLPGSDSPLHF. Here the CDR3 DNA reads TGTGCCAGCAGCTTACTGCCAGGATCGGATTCACCCCTCCACTTT.

This clonotype was found a few times. The chain employs TRBV29-1 and TRBJ1-4; D is ambiguous. The CDR3 totals 12 residues. V lost 4 bases and J 3 bases, leaving 6 bases between the germline ends. CDR1 and CDR2 from the germline V gene are SQVTM and ANQGSEA. The CDR3 nucleotides read TGCAGCGTTGGTGTTTCTAATGAAAAACTGTTTTTT. Protein: CSVGVSNEKLFF. Full variable domain (missing parts from reference TRBV29-1 and TRBJ1-4): SAVISQKPSRDICQRGTSLTIQCQVDSQVTMMFWYRQQPGQSLTLIATANQGSEATYESGFVIDKFPISRPNLTFSTLTVSNMSPEDSSIYLCSVGVSNEKLFFGSGTQLSVL.

The gene calls are TRBV6-2 or TRBV6-3 and TRBJ2-5; TRBD2 is a possible D gene (5 bases). The germline V gene has CDR1 MNHEY and CDR2 SVGEGT. V was shortened by 10 bases and J by 4 bases, with 25 bases between the two germline ends. The CDR3 covers 16 residues. The CDR3 loop reads CATMWGGSLAIETQYF. CDR3 nucleotides: TGTGCCACCATGTGGGGTGGGAGCCTAGCTATAGAGACCCAGTACTTC.

The genes are TRBV2 and TRBJ1-1; D is possibly TRBD1 (5 bases). Deletions cut 6 bases from V and 7 bases from J, with 12 bases between. This CDR3 contains 12 residues. The germline V gene encodes CDR1 SNHLY and CDR2 FYNNEI. The CDR3 loop is CASRGLSGEAFF. The CDR3 DNA sequence: TGTGCCAGCAGGGGACTAAGCGGTGAAGCTTTCTTT.

The gene calls are TRBV7-9 and TRBJ2-7, with unresolved D. V lost 0 bases and J 5 bases, leaving 14 bases between the germline ends. There are 15 residues in the CDR3. Per the germline V gene, CDR1 is SEHNR and CDR2 is FQNEAQ (reference sequence). The CDR3 spells CASSLAGRAPDEQYF. The CDR3 DNA follows: TGTGCCAGCAGCTTAGCGGGAAGGGCTCCGGACGAGCAGTACTTC.

V is TRBV10-3 and J is TRBJ1-5; no clear D. The CDR3 covers 14 residues. V lost 10 bases to trimming and J lost 0 bases, with 13 bases between them. Germline V gene sequence: CDR1 ENHRY, CDR2 SYGVKD. CDR3 loop: CATHDRYSNQPQHF. The CDR3 DNA follows: TGTGCCACTCACGACCGTTATAGCAATCAGCCCCAGCATTTT.

This chain links TRBV25-1 with TRBJ1-2, with D possibly matching TRBD1 (6 bases). CDR1 and CDR2 from the germline V gene are MGHDK and SYGVNS. V was shortened by 6 bases and J by 0 bases, with 11 bases between the two germline ends. The CDR3 length is 14 residues. CDR3 coding DNA: TGTGCCAGCAGAGAAGCAGGGGCTAACTATGGCTACACCTTC. It yields the protein CASREAGANYGYTF.

V usage is TRBV19 and J usage is TRBJ1-4; 8 bases map to TRBD1. CDR1 is LNHDA and CDR2 is SQIVND in the germline V gene (reference sequence). The V and J ends lost 11 bases and 10 bases, in that order; junction bases with no gene match: 18. CDR3 length equals 15 residues. CDR3 amino acids: CAPDYRQGKSGKLFF. DNA of the CDR3: TGTGCCCCCGACTATCGACAGGGGAAGAGTGGAAAACTGTTTTTT.

In this sample, this clonotype turned up a few times. This chain links TRBV12-3 or TRBV12-4 with TRBJ1-2; tentative D call: TRBD1 (5 bases). The CDR3 is 15 amino acids. V dropped 7 bases and J dropped 2 bases, with 17 bases sitting between them. The CDR3 DNA reads as TGTGCCAGCACACCATTGCAGGGTGCGAACTATGGCTACACCTTC. This encodes CASTPLQGANYGYTF.

The sample holds one count of this clonotype. This chain connects TRBV29-1 to TRBJ1-1; TRBD1 matches at 8 bases. Germline V gene data show CDR1 as SQVTM and CDR2 as ANQGSEA. The CDR3 spans 14 residues. The ends lost 0 bases at V and 1 base at J; junction bases unmatched: 1. CDR3 nucleotides: TGCAGCGTTGAAGAGACAGGGGCGAACACTGAAGCTTTCTTT. Translated, it gives CSVEETGANTEAFF.

The J gene is TRBJ2-7, the V gene TRBV5-1, with D unclear. The germline CDR1 and CDR2 sequences are SGHRS and YFSETQ. V lost 3 bases, J lost 4 bases, and 11 bases lay in between. The CDR3 runs 13 residues. The CDR3 DNA reads as TGCGCCAGCAGCTCCTTACTGGAGTACGAGCAGTACTTC. This translates into CASSSLLEYEQYF.

The chain employs TRBV7-9 and TRBJ2-5; 9 bases fit TRBD2. Losses at the gene ends were 3 bases for V and 9 bases for J; bases not matched to a gene: 11. The CDR3 is made up of 15 amino acids. The germline V gene encodes CDR1 SEHNR and CDR2 FQNEAQ (reference sequence). Here the CDR3 DNA reads TGTGCCAGCAGCTTTTCTCGGCGGGAGGGCGGGGCCCAGTACTTC. It is translated as CASSFSRREGGAQYF.

This clonotype was observed at least ten times. This sequence joins TRBV10-3 and TRBJ2-3, with 8 bases aligning to TRBD1. The CDR3 totals 17 residues. Germline-derived CDR1 and CDR2 are ENHRY and SYGVKD. Trimming cost V 3 bases and J 4 bases; bases outside gene matches: 12. Here the CDR3 reads CAISDLAQTGVADTQYF. CDR3 coding DNA: TGTGCCATCAGTGATTTGGCGCAGACAGGGGTTGCAGATACGCAGTATTTT.

The chain combines TRBV10-3 with TRBJ2-5; the D call may be TRBD1 or TRBD2 (5 bases each). Germline loops: CDR1 ENHRY, CDR2 SYGVKD. Trimming took 6 bases from V and 5 from J, leaving 10 bases between them. This CDR3 comprises 12 residues. The CDR3 is CAISLEGETQYF. CDR3 DNA sequence: TGTGCCATCAGCTTAGAGGGGGAGACCCAGTACTTC.